Detailed here is one T cell receptor beta chain. This receptor's antigen is unknown. Base-call qualities are not available, and no considerably larger clone is one nucleotide away. The data were obtained in a study of T cell responses to AZD1222 COVID-19 vaccine (dated by TCRdb to the early 2020s). In terms of the full investigation: TCR sequencing was performed for roughly 250 trial participants, of whom about 200 were given two doses of AZD1222 and around 25 were given two doses of MenACWY control vaccine. Trial participants were enrolled into age subgroups of 18-55, 56-69 and 70-plus years, which contained roughly 150, 30 and 60 TCR-sequenced participants, respectively. Broader findings and caveats from the paper: The vaccine-associated CD4 TCRs covered the entire spike protein, and the dominant responses fell in regions 160-218 and 743-854. Because no day 14 peak-response samples were available, the repertoires could be characterized only after the peak T cell response. Only a handful of AZD1222 recipients were SARS-CoV-2 seropositive at baseline, limiting conclusions about previously exposed vaccinees. In the small 56-69-year group, the increase in depth fell short of significance, most likely because of low power. Nearly half of unique spike-specific TCRs reportedly recognized epitopes outside regions mutated in the B.1.351 and B.1.1.7 variants. After two AZD1222 doses, both the breadth and the depth of spike-specific TCRs were significantly higher than at day 0 and than in MenACWY recipients. Most participants were white British and females outnumbered males, and the authors suggested that clonal diversity may have been underestimated.

CDR1 and CDR2 (MNHEY, SMNVEV) derive from the germline V gene (reference sequence). The junction shows trimming of 5 bases on V and 3 bases on J, plus 11 bases between the germline ends. CDR3 length: 15 amino acids, cysteine to phenylalanine. The read is trimmed to its CDR3 DNA, 45 bases read in frame from base 1. The time point label here, explained by the study, means: about 28 days (+/-7) after the second vaccine dose. Interpreted using the paper, the treatment or condition label stands for: meningococcal conjugate vaccine given as trial control. Samples from vaccinated people were obtained from the UK trials COV001 and COV002, which included a single-blind randomized controlled phase 2/3 trial of AZD1222 (ChAdOx1 nCoV-19) in healthy adults. For TCRbeta chain sequencing, PBMC samples were collected from trial participants at day 0 and at day 28 after the second dose. The CDR3 regions of human TCRbeta chains were subjected to immunosequencing. The published analysis was carried out like this. Repertoire TCRs were matched against a reference library of SARS-CoV-2-specific TCRs generated with the MIRA antigen-specificity platform. Breadth was defined as the fraction of unique TCRs that were SARS-CoV-2-associated. Depth was defined as the fraction of total T cells that were SARS-CoV-2-associated. Using the MIRA data, each spike-specific TCR was assigned both to the spike region to which the TCR was reactive and to a CD4 or CD8 class. Log10-transformed breadth and depth values were compared by one-way ANOVA with Sidak's multiple comparisons tests. What TCRdb holds here is the immuneACCESS table cut down to in-frame rearrangements. Part of the clones is not present; checked against another copy, under half of the missing clones reflect an unresolved V gene, and the others are unexplained. D and trimming were read from the DNA, whereas the V and J calls and clone size are those reported in that table. In all, the sample holds 170,000 or so clones, and about 93% of those were seen once. Of the sample, under 1.1% is held by the ten largest clones.

Specimen: peripheral blood, collected 28 days after the second dose of the MenACWY control vaccine. This receptor chain uses TRBV27 and TRBJ1-6, and perhaps TRBD1 as D gene, on 5 matching bases. The TCR sequence derives from an adult who received the MenACWY meningococcal vaccine as a control. CDR3 loop: CASSIGQIYNSPLHF. The DNA is TGTGCCAGCAGTATCGGACAAATCTATAATTCACCCCTCCACTTT.